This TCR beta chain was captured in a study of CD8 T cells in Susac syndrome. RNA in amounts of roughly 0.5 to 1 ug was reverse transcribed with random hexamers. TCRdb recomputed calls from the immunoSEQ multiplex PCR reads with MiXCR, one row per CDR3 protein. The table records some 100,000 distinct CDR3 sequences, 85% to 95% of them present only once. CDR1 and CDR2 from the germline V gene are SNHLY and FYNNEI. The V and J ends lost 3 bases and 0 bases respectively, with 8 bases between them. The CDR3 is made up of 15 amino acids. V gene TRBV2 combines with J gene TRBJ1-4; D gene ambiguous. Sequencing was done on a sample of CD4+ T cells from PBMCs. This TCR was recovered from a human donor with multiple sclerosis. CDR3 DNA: TGTGCCAGCAGTGACCAATCTGCAACTAATGAAAAACTGTTTTTT. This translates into CASSDQSATNEKLFF.